Detailed here is one T cell receptor beta chain. Its cognate antigen is unknown. The data stem from a study of Ad26.COV2.S vaccination and SARS-CoV-2 variants. Across the whole study: Donor got 5x10^10 or 1x10^11 viral particles of Ad26.COV2.S. Study findings and constraints: In TCR breadth and depth analyses, total T cell responses may have been underestimated.

Germline values: CDR1 SGHTA, CDR2 FQGNSA. V shed 2 bases, J shed 6 bases, and the junction held 6 bases outside the gene matches. The CDR3 loop spans 14 amino acids. Regarding treatment: approximately 18 received Ad26.COV2.S at low or high dose, single or two shots; about 5 received placebo; per-sample allocation not given. It was on day 63 after the first vaccine or placebo injection that samples were taken. An Ad26 vector expressing Wuhan-strain SARS-CoV-2 spike constituted the vaccine. TCRdb's table, derived via immunoSEQ multiplex PCR, lists solely in-frame clones and lacks some. The sample has 400,000 to 500,000 clones, 89% seen once; the top ten hold over 2%.

This material consisted of peripheral blood, taken in a trial of Ad26.COV2.S vaccine versus placebo. The receptor was isolated from a person aged 18 to 59 who received the Ad26.COV2.S COVID-19 vaccine or a placebo. J is TRBJ1-1 and V is TRBV7-2, with 7 bases matching TRBD1. The CDR3 spells CASSLQRDSAEAFF. The CDR3 coding sequence is TGTGCCAGCAGCTTACAGCGGGACAGCGCTGAAGCTTTCTTT.